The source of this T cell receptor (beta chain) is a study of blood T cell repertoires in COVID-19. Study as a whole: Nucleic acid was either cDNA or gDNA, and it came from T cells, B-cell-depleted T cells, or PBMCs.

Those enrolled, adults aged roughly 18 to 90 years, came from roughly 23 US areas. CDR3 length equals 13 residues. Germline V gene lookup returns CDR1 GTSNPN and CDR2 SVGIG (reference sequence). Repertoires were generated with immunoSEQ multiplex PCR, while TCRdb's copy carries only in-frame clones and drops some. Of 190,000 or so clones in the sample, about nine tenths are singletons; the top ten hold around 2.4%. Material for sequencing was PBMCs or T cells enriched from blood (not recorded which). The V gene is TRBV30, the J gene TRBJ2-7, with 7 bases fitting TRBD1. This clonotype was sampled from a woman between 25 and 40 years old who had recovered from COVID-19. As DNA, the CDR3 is TGTGCTTTTTCCGGGACAGTTTTTTACGAGCAGTACTTC. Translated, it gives CAFSGTVFYEQYF.